The 7 T cell receptor beta chains in this list originate from one sample, sequenced in a study of cytomegalovirus exposure and HLA in healthy donors. Amplification used 60 Vbeta primers and 13 Jbeta primers. The protocol was immunoSEQ multiplex PCR, while the TCRdb copy is restricted to in-frame clones and leaves out a portion. The sample gives 120,000 to 150,000 clones, around 80% of which show up once; around 10% is in the top ten. Sequenced material: PBMCs. These receptors originate from a woman aged 45-65 years in good health and CMV-seropositive.

This clone was counted ten times or more. This chain uses TRBV7-9 with TRBJ2-7; the D gene is possibly TRBD1 (6 bases). The germline V gene has CDR1 SEHNR and CDR2 FQNEAQ (reference sequence). The germline V and J ends were trimmed by 7 bases and 3 bases, with 22 bases remaining between them. This CDR3 is 16 amino acids long. CDR3 sequence: CASTDTMTGPIYEQYF. CDR3 sequence (DNA): TGTGCCAGCACCGATACGATGACAGGTCCCATCTACGAGCAGTACTTC.

This clone was seen a handful of times. The junction shows a germline mismatch at one end, possibly a read error. This chain connects TRBV7-7 to TRBJ2-2, with TRBD2 identical over 10 bases. The CDR3 length is 15 residues. Germline values: CDR1 SSHAT, CDR2 FNYEAQ (reference sequence). CDR3 amino acids: CASRASGGNTGELFF. The CDR3 DNA follows: TGTGCTAGCAGAGCTAGCGGGGGGAACACCGGGGAGCTGTTTTTT.

The chain is built from TRBV19 and TRBJ2-3; 9 bases agree with TRBD1. The CDR3 totals 16 residues. V gave up 5 bases and J gave up 4 bases; unmatched junction bases: 10. The V gene's germline CDR1 is LNHDA and CDR2 SQIVND (reference sequence). The CDR3: CASSPERDREADTQYF. The CDR3 DNA is TGTGCCAGTAGTCCGGAGAGGGACAGGGAGGCAGATACGCAGTATTTT.

This chain uses TRBV11-3 with TRBJ2-3; 9 bases align to TRBD1. The junction had 6 bases not matched to a gene; V was cut back by 4 bases and J by 4 bases. The germline V gene has CDR1 SGHNT and CDR2 YENEEA. The CDR3 runs 15 residues. The CDR3 sequence is CASSSTGGEADTQYF. CDR3 nucleotide sequence: TGTGCCAGCAGCTCCACAGGGGGCGAGGCAGATACGCAGTATTTT.

This sequence joins TRBV6-6 and TRBJ1-6, with 9 bases that match TRBD1. With 3 bases clipped from V and 6 bases from J, the junction kept 3 bases outside the gene matches. In germline, CDR1 is MNHNY, CDR2 SVGAGI (reference sequence). CDR3 size: 15 residues. Written as DNA, the CDR3 is TGTGCCAGCAGTTATCCGGGACAGGGTAATTCACCCCTCCACTTT. Protein product: CASSYPGQGNSPLHF.

V gene TRBV6-1 combines with J gene TRBJ2-5; D uncertain. Germline lookup yields CDR1 MNHNS and CDR2 SASEGT. The ends were cut back, 7 bases at V and 5 bases at J, with 11 bases in the middle. The CDR3 extends over 12 amino acids. CDR3 residues: CASKTERETQYF. DNA of the CDR3: TGTGCCAGCAAGACTGAACGGGAGACCCAGTACTTC.

This sequence joins TRBV5-1 and TRBJ2-7; the D gene is possibly TRBD2 (5 bases). Germline loops: CDR1 SGHRS, CDR2 YFSETQ. This CDR3 comprises 14 residues. V gave up 1 base and J gave up 3 bases, with 11 bases separating them. DNA for the CDR3: TGCGCCAGCAGCTTGCACAGCACTAGCTACGAGCAGTACTTC. Translating it yields CASSLHSTSYEQYF.